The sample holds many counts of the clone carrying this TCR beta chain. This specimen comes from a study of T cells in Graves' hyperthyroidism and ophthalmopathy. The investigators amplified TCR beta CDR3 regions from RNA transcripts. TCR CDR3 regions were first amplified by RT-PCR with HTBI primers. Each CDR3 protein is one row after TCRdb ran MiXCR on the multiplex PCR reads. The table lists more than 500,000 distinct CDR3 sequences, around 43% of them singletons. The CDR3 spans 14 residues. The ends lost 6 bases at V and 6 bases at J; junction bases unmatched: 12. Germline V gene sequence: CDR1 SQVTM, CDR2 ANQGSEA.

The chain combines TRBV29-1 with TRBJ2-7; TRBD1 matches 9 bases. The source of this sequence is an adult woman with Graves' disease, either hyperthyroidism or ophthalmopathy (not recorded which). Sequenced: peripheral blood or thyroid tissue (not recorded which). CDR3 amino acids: CSVGPRGTGTEQYF. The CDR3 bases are TGCAGCGTGGGCCCTCGGGGGACAGGGACCGAGCAGTACTTC.